These T cell receptor beta chains were read from a single sample in a study of blood T cell repertoires in COVID-19. Only in-frame clones appear in the TCRdb table, and some are missing; sequencing was by immunoSEQ multiplex PCR. The sample contains around 380,000 clones, approximately 80% of which appear only once. Sequenced: peripheral blood. The receptors here all came from a human donor with acute or convalescent COVID-19. The donor label of this sample is uncertain. CDR3s include the opening cysteine and the closing phenylalanine or tryptophan. Fields, in order: D gene, V gene, clone size, J gene, CDR3 DNA, CDR3 protein. The D gene is left open where the match is weak. Expanded clones are given a class, and other clones once, few, many or no size at all.

TRBD2	TRBV6-9	NA	TRBJ2-5	TGTGCCAGCACCCTCGGGGGGGCGTACGAAGAGACCCAGTACTTC	CASTLGGAYEETQYF
TRBD1	TRBV7-9	NA	TRBJ1-3	TGTGCCAGCAGCTCGGGGACAGGGGGCCGAAACACCATATATTTT	CASSSGTGGRNTIYF
NA	TRBV6-6	NA	TRBJ1-5	TGTGCCAGCAGTCCAGGGAGGATGCAGCCCCAGCATTTT	CASSPGRMQPQHF
TRBD1	TRBV7-2	NA	TRBJ2-3	TGTGCCAGCAGCCTACTAGCCCCGGGACAGGGTGCAGATACGCAGTATTTT	CASSLLAPGQGADTQYF
NA	TRBV7-5	NA	TRBJ1-1	TGTGTCAGAAGCTTAGGGAGGGAGAAGGGAGTAACTGAAGCTTTCTTT	CVRSLGREKGVTEAFF
TRBD1	TRBV4-1	few	TRBJ1-4	TGCGCCAGCAGCCAAGGTAGACAGGGGGGTGAAAAACTGTTTTTT	CASSQGRQGGEKLFF
NA	TRBV28	NA	TRBJ1-1	TGTGCCAGCAGTCCCGGGACAACCCCGAACACTGAAGCTTTCTTT	CASSPGTTPNTEAFF
TRBD2	TRBV18	NA	TRBJ2-5	TGTGCCAGCTCACCACCAGGTGGACTAGCCCAAGAGACCCAGTACTTC	CASSPPGGLAQETQYF
NA	TRBV29-1	NA	TRBJ1-1	TGCAGGGCTGTCAGGGGTCCTCAAGAAGCTTTCTTT	CRAVRGPQEAFF
TRBD1	TRBV6-5	NA	TRBJ1-2	TGTGCCAGCAGGACCGGACAGGGGATGTATGGCTACACCTTC	CASRTGQGMYGYTF
TRBD1	TRBV2	NA	TRBJ2-2	TGTGCCGGATCATCTCGGGACAGGGGTTTAATCGGGGAGCTGTTTTTT	CAGSSRDRGLIGELFF
TRBD1	TRBV19	NA	TRBJ1-5	TGTGCCAGTAGTTCACCCCGAACAGGGGGGGAGAGCAATCAGCCCCAGCATTTT	CASSSPRTGGESNQPQHF
NA	TRBV18	NA	TRBJ1-1	TGTGCCAGCTCACCACGGTCTCAGGGTAACACTGAAGCTTTCTTT	CASSPRSQGNTEAFF
NA	TRBV5-4	NA	TRBJ1-2	TGTGCCAGCAGCTTGGGCAGGGATGGGAACTATGGCTACACCTTC	CASSLGRDGNYGYTF
NA	TRBV6-5	NA	TRBJ1-4	TGTGCCAGCAGTTCCAGGGACATTAATGAAAAACTGTTTTTT	CASSSRDINEKLFF
NA	TRBV4-1	NA	TRBJ2-2	TGCGCCAGCAGCCAACCAGCCCCTCCCCAGGGCCTTTCGACCGGGGAGCTGTTTTTT	CASSQPAPPQGLSTGELFF
NA	TRBV7-2	NA	TRBJ2-7	TGTGCCAGCAGCTTGAACCGGTACGAGCAGTACTTC	CASSLNRYEQYF